The clone carrying this T cell receptor beta chain was seen just once. TCRdb recomputed calls from the PCR reads with MiXCR, one row per CDR3 protein. Of about 100,000 distinct CDR3 sequences in the sample, under 60% were seen once. The data were taken from a study of CDR3 diversity in severe acne. Sequencing was done on a sample of blood. This TCR came from a male donor with acne.

DNA of the CDR3: TGTGCCAGCAGCCCGGGGTCTGTAGCAGGGTCCTACGAGCAGTACTTC. As protein: CASSPGSVAGSYEQYF. This sequence joins TRBV7-2 and TRBJ2-7; D tentatively fits TRBD1 or TRBD2 (5 bases each). The CDR3 is 16 residues long. Germline V gene lookup returns CDR1 SGHTA and CDR2 FQGNSA. Between the trimmed V and J ends, which lost 5 bases and 1 base, there was a span of 18 bases.